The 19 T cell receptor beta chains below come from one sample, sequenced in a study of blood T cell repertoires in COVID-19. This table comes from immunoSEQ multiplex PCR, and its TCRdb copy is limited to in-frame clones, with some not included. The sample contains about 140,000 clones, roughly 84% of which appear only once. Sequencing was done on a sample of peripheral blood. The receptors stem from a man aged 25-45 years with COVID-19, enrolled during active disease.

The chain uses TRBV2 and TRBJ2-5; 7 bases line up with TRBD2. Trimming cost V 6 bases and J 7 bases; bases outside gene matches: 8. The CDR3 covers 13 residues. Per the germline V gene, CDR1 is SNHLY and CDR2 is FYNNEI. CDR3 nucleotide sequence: TGTGCCAGCAGGGGGGGGATGATGCCGACCCAGTACTTC. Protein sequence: CASRGGMMPTQYF.

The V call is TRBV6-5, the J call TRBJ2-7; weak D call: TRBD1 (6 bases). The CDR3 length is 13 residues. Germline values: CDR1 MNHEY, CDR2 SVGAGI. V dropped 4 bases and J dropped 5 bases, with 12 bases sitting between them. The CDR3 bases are TGTGCCAGCAGTTCCCTCGGACAGAACGAGCAGTACTTC. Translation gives CASSSLGQNEQYF.

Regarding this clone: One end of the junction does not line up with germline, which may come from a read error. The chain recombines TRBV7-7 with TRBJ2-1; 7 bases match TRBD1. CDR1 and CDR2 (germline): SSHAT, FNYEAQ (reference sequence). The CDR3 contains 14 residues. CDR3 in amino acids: CASSLGRGQYEQFF. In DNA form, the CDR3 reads TGTGCTAGCAGCTTGGGAAGGGGGCAGTATGAGCAGTTCTTC.

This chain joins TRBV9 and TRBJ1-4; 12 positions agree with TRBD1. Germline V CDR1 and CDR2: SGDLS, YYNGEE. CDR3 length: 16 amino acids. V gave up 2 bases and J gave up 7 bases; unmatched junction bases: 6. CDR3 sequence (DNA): TGTGCCAGCAGCGTCAGTCCGGGACAGGGGGCTGAAAAACTGTTTTTT. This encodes CASSVSPGQGAEKLFF.

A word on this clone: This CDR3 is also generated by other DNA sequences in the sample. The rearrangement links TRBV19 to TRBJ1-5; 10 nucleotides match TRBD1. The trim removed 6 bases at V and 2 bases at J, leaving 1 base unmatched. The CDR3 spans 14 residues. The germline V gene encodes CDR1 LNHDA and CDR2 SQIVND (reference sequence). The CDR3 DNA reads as TGTGCCAGTAGGACAGGGGGCCGCAATCAGCCCCAGCATTTT. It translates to CASRTGGRNQPQHF.

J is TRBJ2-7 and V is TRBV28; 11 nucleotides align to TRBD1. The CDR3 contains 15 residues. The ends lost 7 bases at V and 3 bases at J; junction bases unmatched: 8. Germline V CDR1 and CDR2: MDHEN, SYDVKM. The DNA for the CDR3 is TGTGCCAGCACTCACGGGGACAGGGGGATCTACGAGCAGTACTTC. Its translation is CASTHGDRGIYEQYF.

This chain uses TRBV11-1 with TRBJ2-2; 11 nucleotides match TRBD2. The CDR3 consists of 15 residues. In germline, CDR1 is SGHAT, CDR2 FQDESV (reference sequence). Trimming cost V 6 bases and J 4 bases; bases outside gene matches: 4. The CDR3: CASSFSGGATGELFF. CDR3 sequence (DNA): TGTGCCAGCAGTTTTAGCGGGGGGGCCACCGGGGAGCTGTTTTTT. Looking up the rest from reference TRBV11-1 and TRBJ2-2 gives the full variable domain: EAEVAQSPRYKITEKSQAVAFWCDPISGHATLYWYRQILGQGPELLVQFQDESVVDDSQLPKDRFSAERLKGVDSTLKIQPAELGDSAMYLCASSFSGGATGELFFGEGSRLTVL.

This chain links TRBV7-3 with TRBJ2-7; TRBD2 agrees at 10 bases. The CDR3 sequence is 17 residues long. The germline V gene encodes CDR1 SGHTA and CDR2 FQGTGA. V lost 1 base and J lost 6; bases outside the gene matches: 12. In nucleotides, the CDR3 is TGTGCCAGCAGCTTAAGTGGAGCGGGAGGGCCACAATCCGAGCAGTACTTC. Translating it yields CASSLSGAGGPQSEQYF.

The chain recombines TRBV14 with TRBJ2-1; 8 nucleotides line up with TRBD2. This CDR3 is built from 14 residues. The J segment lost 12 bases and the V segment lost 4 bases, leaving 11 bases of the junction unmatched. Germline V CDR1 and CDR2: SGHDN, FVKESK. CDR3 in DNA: TGTGCCAGCAGCCGAGTCACTAGCGGCGCATGGCAGTTCTTC. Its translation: CASSRVTSGAWQFF.

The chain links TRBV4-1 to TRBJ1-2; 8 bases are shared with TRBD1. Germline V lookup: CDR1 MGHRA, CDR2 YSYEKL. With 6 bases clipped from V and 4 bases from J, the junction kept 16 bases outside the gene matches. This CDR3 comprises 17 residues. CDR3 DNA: TGCGCCAGCAGGGTGGCGACAGGGGCCACGGGAGTCTATGGCTACACCTTC. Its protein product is CASRVATGATGVYGYTF.

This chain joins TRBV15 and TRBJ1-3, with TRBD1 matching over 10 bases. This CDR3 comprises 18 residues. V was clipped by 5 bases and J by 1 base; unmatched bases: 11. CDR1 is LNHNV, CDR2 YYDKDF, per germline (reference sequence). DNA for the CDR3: TGTGCCACCAGCGGACGGGACAGGGGTTCAAGGTCTGGAAACACCATATATTTT. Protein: CATSGRDRGSRSGNTIYF. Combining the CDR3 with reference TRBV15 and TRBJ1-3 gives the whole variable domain DAMVIQNPRYQVTQFGKPVTLSCSQTLNHNVMYWYQQKSSQAPKLLFHYYDKDFNNEADTPDNFQSRRPNTSFCFLDIRSPGLGDTAMYLCATSGRDRGSRSGNTIYFGEGSWLTVV.

The CDR3 protein is CASSKTGGTGELFF. CDR3 sequence (DNA): TGTGCCAGCAGTAAGACAGGAGGCACCGGGGAGCTGTTTTTT. The chain joins TRBV27 to TRBJ2-2; possible D gene TRBD1, 6 bases. Trimming stripped 5 bases from V and 4 bases from J, with 11 bases between. This CDR3 comprises 14 residues. CDR1 MNHEY and CDR2 SMNVEV come from the germline V gene (reference sequence).

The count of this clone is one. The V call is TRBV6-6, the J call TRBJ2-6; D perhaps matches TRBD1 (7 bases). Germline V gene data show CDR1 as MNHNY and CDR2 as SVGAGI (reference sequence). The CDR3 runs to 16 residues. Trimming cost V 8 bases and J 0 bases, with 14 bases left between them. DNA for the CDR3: TGTGCCAGCGGGCGGGGACAGAGCTCTGGGGCCAACGTCCTGACTTTC. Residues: CASGRGQSSGANVLTF.

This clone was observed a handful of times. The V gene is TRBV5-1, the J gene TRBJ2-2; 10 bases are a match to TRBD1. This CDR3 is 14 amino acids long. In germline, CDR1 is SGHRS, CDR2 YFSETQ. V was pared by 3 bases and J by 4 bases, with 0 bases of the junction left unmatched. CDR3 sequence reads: CASSWTGGTGELFF. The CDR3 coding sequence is TGCGCCAGCAGCTGGACAGGGGGCACCGGGGAGCTGTTTTTT.

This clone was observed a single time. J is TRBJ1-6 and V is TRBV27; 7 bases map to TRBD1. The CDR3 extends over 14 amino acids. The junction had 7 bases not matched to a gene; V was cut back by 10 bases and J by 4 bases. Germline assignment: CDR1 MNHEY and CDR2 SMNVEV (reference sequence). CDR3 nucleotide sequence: TGTGCCACTAGGACAGGCGGGTATAATTCACCCCTCCACTTT. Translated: CATRTGGYNSPLHF.

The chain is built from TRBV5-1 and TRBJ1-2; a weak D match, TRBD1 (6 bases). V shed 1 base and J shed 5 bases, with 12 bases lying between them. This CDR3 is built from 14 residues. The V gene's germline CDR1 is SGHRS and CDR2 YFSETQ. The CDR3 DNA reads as TGCGCCAGCAGCTTGTGGACAGAGACTTATGGCTACACCTTC. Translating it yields CASSLWTETYGYTF.

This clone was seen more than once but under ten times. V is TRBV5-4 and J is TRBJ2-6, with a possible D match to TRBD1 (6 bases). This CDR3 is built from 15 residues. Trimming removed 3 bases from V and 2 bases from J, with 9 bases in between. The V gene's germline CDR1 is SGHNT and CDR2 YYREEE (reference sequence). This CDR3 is CASSSGAPGANVLTF. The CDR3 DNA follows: TGTGCCAGCAGCTCAGGGGCGCCTGGGGCCAACGTCCTGACTTTC.

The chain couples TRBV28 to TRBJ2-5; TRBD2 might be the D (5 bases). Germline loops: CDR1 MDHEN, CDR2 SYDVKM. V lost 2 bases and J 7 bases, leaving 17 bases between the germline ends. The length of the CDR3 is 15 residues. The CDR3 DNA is TGTGCCAGCAGTTTAGCGGGCTCTCAGGCGCGGACCCAGTACTTC. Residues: CASSLAGSQARTQYF.

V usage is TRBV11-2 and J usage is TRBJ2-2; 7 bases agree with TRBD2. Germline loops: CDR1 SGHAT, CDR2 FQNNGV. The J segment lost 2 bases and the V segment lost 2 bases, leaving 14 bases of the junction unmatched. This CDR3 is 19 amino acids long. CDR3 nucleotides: TGTGCCAGCAGCTTATTCATAGGTTTGGGACTACTTAACACCGGGGAGCTGTTTTTT. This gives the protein CASSLFIGLGLLNTGELFF.